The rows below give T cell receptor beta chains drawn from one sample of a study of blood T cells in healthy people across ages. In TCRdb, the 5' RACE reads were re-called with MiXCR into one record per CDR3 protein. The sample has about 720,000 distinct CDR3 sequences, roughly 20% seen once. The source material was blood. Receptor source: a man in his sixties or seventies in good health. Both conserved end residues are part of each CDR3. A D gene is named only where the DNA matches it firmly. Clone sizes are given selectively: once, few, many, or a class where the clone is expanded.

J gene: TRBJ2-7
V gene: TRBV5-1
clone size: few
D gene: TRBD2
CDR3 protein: CASSFYRTSGASYEQYF
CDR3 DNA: TGCGCCAGCAGCTTTTATCGAACTAGCGGGGCCTCCTACGAGCAGTACTTC

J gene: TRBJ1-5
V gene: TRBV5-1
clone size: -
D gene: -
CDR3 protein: CASSLDADSNQPQHF
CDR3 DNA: TGCGCCAGCAGCTTGGATGCGGATAGCAATCAGCCCCAGCATTTT

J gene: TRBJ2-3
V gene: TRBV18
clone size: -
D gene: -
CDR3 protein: CASSPISTGPSTDTQYF
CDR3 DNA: TGTGCCAGCTCACCAATCTCAACCGGGCCAAGCACAGATACGCAGTATTTT

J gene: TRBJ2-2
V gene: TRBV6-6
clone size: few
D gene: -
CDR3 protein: CASSPRTNTGELFF
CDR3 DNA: TGTGCCAGCAGCCCGAGAACGAACACCGGGGAGCTGTTTTTT

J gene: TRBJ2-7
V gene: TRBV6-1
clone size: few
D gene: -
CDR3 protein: CASSPRDWGAINEQYF
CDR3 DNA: TGTGCCAGCAGTCCCCGGGATTGGGGGGCAATCAACGAGCAGTACTTC

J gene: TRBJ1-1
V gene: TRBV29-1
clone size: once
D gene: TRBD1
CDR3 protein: CSVGDRGNLNTEAFF
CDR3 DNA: TGCAGCGTTGGGGACAGGGGAAATCTGAACACTGAAGCTTTCTTT

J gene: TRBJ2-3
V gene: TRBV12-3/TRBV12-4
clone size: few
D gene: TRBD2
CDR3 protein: CASSPGTSGAINTQYF
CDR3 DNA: TGTGCCAGCAGCCCCGGGACTAGCGGGGCTATAAATACGCAGTATTTT

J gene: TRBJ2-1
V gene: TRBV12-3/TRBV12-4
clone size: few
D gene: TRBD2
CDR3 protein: CASSLARLAGPNEQFF
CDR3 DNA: TGTGCCAGCAGTTTAGCTCGACTAGCGGGACCGAATGAGCAGTTCTTC

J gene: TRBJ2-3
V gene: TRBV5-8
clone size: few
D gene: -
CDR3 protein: CASSLAVSSNTDTQYF
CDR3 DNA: TGTGCCAGCAGCTTGGCCGTGTCTAGCAACACAGATACGCAGTATTTT

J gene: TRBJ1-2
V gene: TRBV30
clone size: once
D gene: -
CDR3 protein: CARSGGGGYTF
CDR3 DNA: TGTGCCAGGAGCGGGGGCGGAGGCTACACCTTC

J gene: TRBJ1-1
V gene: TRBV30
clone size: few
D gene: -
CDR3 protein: CAWRAQGSYTEAFF
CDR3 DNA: TGTGCCTGGAGGGCCCAAGGATCCTACACTGAAGCTTTCTTT

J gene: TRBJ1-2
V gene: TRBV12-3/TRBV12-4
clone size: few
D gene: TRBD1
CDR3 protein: CASTKDRGYGYTF
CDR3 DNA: TGTGCCAGCACTAAAGACAGGGGCTATGGCTACACCTTC

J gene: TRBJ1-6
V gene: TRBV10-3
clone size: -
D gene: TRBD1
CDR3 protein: CAIGLGQGNSPLHF
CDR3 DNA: TGTGCCATCGGTTTGGGACAGGGTAATTCACCCCTCCACTTT

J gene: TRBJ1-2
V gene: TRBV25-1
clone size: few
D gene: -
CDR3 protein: CASSGDPGVDYGYTF
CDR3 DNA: TGTGCCAGCAGTGGGGATCCCGGGGTGGACTATGGCTACACCTTC

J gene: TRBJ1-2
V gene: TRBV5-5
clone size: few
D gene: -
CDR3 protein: CASAPTANYGYTF
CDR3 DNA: TGTGCCAGCGCCCCAACCGCTAACTATGGCTACACCTTC

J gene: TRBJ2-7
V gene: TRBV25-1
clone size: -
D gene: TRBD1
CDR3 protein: CASSESNRGEQYF
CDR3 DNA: TGTGCCAGCAGTGAATCGAACAGGGGCGAGCAGTACTTC

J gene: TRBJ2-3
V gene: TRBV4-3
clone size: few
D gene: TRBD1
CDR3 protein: CASSQDLQGVITQYF
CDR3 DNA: TGCGCCAGCAGCCAAGATCTACAGGGGGTAATTACGCAGTATTTT

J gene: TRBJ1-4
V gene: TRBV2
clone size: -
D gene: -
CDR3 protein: CASSGEPPEKLFF
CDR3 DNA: TGTGCCAGCAGTGGGGAACCGCCGGAAAAACTGTTTTTT

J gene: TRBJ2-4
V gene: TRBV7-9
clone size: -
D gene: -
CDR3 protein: CASSLASSQNIQYF
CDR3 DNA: TGTGCCAGCAGCTTAGCGAGCAGCCAAAACATTCAGTACTTC

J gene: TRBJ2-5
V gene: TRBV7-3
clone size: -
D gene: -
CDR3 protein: CASSLGSSSETQYF
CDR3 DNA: TGTGCCAGCAGCTTGGGAAGCTCCTCCGAGACCCAGTACTTC